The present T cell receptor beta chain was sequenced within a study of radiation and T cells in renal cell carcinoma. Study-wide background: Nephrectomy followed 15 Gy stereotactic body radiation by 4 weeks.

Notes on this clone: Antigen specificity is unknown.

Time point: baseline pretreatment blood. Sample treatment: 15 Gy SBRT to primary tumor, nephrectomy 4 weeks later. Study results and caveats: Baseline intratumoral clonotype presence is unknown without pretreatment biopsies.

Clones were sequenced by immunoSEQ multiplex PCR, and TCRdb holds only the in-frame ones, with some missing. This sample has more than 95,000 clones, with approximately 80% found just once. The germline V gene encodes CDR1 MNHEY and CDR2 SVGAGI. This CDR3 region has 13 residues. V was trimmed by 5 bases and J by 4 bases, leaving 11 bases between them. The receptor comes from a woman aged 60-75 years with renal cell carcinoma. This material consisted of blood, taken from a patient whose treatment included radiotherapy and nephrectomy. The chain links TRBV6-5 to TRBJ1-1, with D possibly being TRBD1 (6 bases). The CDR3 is CASSEGGITEAFF. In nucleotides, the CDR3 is TGTGCCAGCAGTGAAGGGGGTATCACTGAAGCTTTCTTT.